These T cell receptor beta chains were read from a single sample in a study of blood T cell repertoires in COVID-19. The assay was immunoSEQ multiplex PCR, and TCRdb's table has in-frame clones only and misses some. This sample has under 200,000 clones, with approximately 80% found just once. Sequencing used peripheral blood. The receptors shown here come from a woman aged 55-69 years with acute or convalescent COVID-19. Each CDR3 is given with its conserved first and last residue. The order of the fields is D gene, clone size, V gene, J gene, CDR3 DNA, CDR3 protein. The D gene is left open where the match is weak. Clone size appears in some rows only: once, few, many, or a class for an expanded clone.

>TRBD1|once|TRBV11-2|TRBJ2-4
TGTGCCAGCAGCCAAAGACAGGGGGCGAACATTCAGTACTTC
CASSQRQGANIQYF
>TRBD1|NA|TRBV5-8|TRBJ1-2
TGTGCCAGCAGCTTCAAAGGGGGCGTCGGCTATGGCTACACCTTC
CASSFKGGVGYGYTF
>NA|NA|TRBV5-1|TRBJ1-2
TGCGCCAGCAGCTTGGACAGGGATTCGAGAGGCTACACCTTC
CASSLDRDSRGYTF
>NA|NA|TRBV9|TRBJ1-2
TGTGCCAGCAGCGTAGGGCCAGGGAACTATGGCTACACCTTC
CASSVGPGNYGYTF
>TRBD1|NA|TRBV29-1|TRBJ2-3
TGCAGCGTGGGACAGGGGCAGAGAGATACGCAGTATTTT
CSVGQGQRDTQYF
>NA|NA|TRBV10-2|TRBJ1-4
TGCGCCAGCAGTGAGTCCAAAGGGGACTTATACGAAAAACTGTTTTTT
CASSESKGDLYEKLFF
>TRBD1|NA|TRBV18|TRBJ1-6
TGTGCCAGCTCACCCGAGACAGGGGGACGTTCACCCCTCCACTTT
CASSPETGGRSPLHF
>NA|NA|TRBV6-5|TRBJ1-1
TGTGCCAGCAGGTTTGACAGCTCGAACACTGAAGCTTTCTTT
CASRFDSSNTEAFF
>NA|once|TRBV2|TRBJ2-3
TGTGCCAGCAGTGAAGGGCTCGCGCAGTATTTT
CASSEGLAQYF
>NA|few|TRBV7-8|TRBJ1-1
TGTGCCAGCAGCCAGGCAGGGACTGAAGCTTTCTTT
CASSQAGTEAFF
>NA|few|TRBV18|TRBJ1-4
TGTGCCAGCTCTAGACAGGCCCCAACTAATGAAAAACTGTTTTTT
CASSRQAPTNEKLFF